These 17 T cell receptor beta chains share one sample of origin, sequenced in a study of T cells in Graves' hyperthyroidism and ophthalmopathy. Amplification yielded TCR beta CDR3 regions, with RNA transcripts as the source. An initial round of RT-PCR targeting the TCR CDR3 relied on the HTBI primer set. From the multiplex PCR reads, TCRdb called clonotypes with MiXCR, one entry per CDR3 protein. The sample gives about 250,000 distinct CDR3 sequences, roughly 15% of which show up once; 30% is in the top ten. The specimen was blood. These receptors were obtained from a woman aged 45-65 years with Graves' hyperthyroidism that later progressed to Graves' ophthalmopathy.

This clonotype occurred many times. This could be a read error, since a much larger clone is one nucleotide away. CDR3 sequence reads: CASSLAGEEETQYF. DNA for the CDR3: TGTGCCAGCAGCCTAGCGGGAGAGGAAGAGACCCAGTACTTC. The chain joins TRBV13 to TRBJ2-5, with 10 positions matching TRBD2. CDR1 is PRHDT and CDR2 is FYEKMQ in the germline V gene (reference sequence). There are 14 residues in the CDR3. V trimming: 5 bases; J trimming: 3 bases; junction bases outside the gene matches: 3.

This clonotype came up many times. The CDR3 DNA is TGTGCCAGCAGCTACAGTAGGTCTAGCGAGCAGTACTTC. It yields the protein CASSYSRSSEQYF. The chain employs TRBV14 and TRBJ2-7; D is uncertain. Germline V gene lookup returns CDR1 SGHDN and CDR2 FVKESK. The CDR3 loop spans 13 amino acids. V gave up 5 bases and J gave up 6 bases, with 14 bases separating them.

This rearrangement joins TRBV28 to TRBJ2-7; 7 positions match TRBD2. The V gene end was trimmed by 6 bases and the J gene end by 7 bases; junction bases not matched to a gene: 6. The CDR3 is 12 amino acids. Looked up from germline, CDR1 is MDHEN and CDR2 is SYDVKM. The DNA for the CDR3 is TGTGCCAGCAGCTCTACTAGCGATGAGCAGTACTTC. Translating it yields CASSSTSDEQYF.

This clonotype was counted ten times or more. The chain links TRBV3-1 to TRBJ1-5; D might be TRBD1 (5 bases). The germline V gene has CDR1 LGHDT and CDR2 YNNKEL (reference sequence). Trimming pared 4 bases from V and 2 bases from J, leaving 12 bases between. There are 15 residues in the CDR3. The CDR3 DNA is TGTGCCAGCAGCCCAACAGGAATGGGCAATCAGCCCCAGCATTTT. This encodes CASSPTGMGNQPQHF.

This clonotype was detected only a few times. The chain uses TRBV5-1 and TRBJ1-6, with TRBD1 matching over 7 bases. Germline assignment: CDR1 SGHRS and CDR2 YFSETQ. V shed 0 bases and J 11 bases; nucleotides not matched to a gene: 5. This CDR3 comprises 14 residues. The CDR3 DNA reads as TGCGCCAGCAGCTTGGAACAGGGGACGACACCCCTCCACTTT. Its protein product is CASSLEQGTTPLHF.

At least ten counts were recorded for this clonotype. The V call is TRBV10-2, the J call TRBJ2-7; TRBD1 agrees at 7 bases. CDR1 WSHSY and CDR2 SAAADI come from the germline V gene. Trimming removed 5 bases from V and 3 bases from J; junction bases left unmatched: 7. The CDR3 runs to 14 residues. CDR3 nucleotide sequence: TGCGCCAGCAGTACGGCAGGGGGTAGCTACGAGCAGTACTTC. Its protein product is CASSTAGGSYEQYF.

This clonotype has only a few counts. V usage is TRBV27 and J usage is TRBJ2-5; perhaps TRBD1 as D (5 bases). Germline V gene data show CDR1 as MNHEY and CDR2 as SMNVEV (reference sequence). The CDR3 length is 13 residues. V was shortened by 6 bases and J by 12 bases, with 20 bases between the two germline ends. DNA of the CDR3: TGTGCCAGCAGCACCGGCCTACAGGACCCTAAGTACTTC. Translation: CASSTGLQDPKYF.

This clonotype has at least ten counts. The J gene is TRBJ2-6, the V gene TRBV28; TRBD1 matches at 9 bases. The CDR3 consists of 17 residues. Trimming at V came to 8 bases and at J to 1 base, leaving 9 bases not matched to a gene. Germline V CDR1 and CDR2: MDHEN, SYDVKM. This CDR3 reads CASRDRDRVSGANVLTF. CDR3 in DNA: TGTGCCAGCCGGGACCGGGACAGGGTTTCTGGGGCCAACGTCCTGACTTTC.

There are many counts of this clonotype. V gene TRBV20-1 combines with J gene TRBJ1-4, with a possible D match to TRBD1 (5 bases). V lost 2 bases to trimming and J lost 0 bases, with 16 bases between them. Looked up from germline, CDR1 is DFQATT and CDR2 is SNEGSKA (reference sequence). This CDR3 spans 17 amino acids. This CDR3 reads CSARKPTAVSTNEKLFF. Written as DNA, the CDR3 is TGCAGTGCTAGAAAACCGACAGCCGTATCAACTAATGAAAAACTGTTTTTT.

A few counts support this clonotype. The chain is built from TRBV2 and TRBJ1-6, with D unresolved. CDR1 is SNHLY, CDR2 FYNNEI, per germline. This CDR3 has 11 residues. V lost 4 bases and J 10 bases, leaving 5 bases between the germline ends. CDR3 in DNA: TGTGCCAGCAGTGCCGACTCACCCCTCCACTTT. As protein: CASSADSPLHF.

This chain connects TRBV6-4 to TRBJ2-3, with TRBD2 matching 7 bases. Germline-derived CDR1 and CDR2 are MRHNA and SNTAGT. The length of the CDR3 is 15 residues. The trim removed 4 bases at V and 5 bases at J, leaving 9 bases unmatched. The CDR3 here is CASSGAAGAGDTQYF. The CDR3 DNA reads as TGTGCCAGCAGTGGAGCGGCGGGAGCTGGAGATACGCAGTATTTT.

The table lists this clonotype with a few counts. The V gene is TRBV4-2, the J gene TRBJ1-1; 7 bases fit TRBD1. Germline V lookup: CDR1 LGHNA, CDR2 YNFKEQ. The CDR3 sequence is 17 residues long. V dropped 2 bases and J dropped 0; count of bases not matched to a gene: 9. The CDR3 reads CASSQRYFQGVNTEAFF. For the CDR3, the DNA is TGTGCCAGCAGCCAAAGATACTTCCAGGGGGTGAACACTGAAGCTTTCTTT.

This clonotype was detected only once. CDR3 sequence: CASSQASFSEAFF. CDR3 nucleotides: TGTGCCAGCAGCCAAGCGAGTTTCTCTGAAGCTTTCTTT. The V and J genes are TRBV4-2 and TRBJ1-1, with D uncertain. This CDR3 spans 13 amino acids. Per the germline V gene, CDR1 is LGHNA and CDR2 is YNFKEQ. The V end was cut by 1 base, the J end by 6 bases, with 9 bases between.

The sample holds many counts of this clonotype. The J gene is TRBJ1-2, the V gene TRBV12-3 or TRBV12-4; 9 nucleotides agree with TRBD1. CDR3 length: 13 residues. Unmatched junction bases numbered 5, after V lost 7 bases and J lost 5 bases. The CDR3 protein is CASTLGTGYGYTF. CDR3 DNA: TGTGCCAGCACCCTTGGGACAGGGTATGGCTACACCTTC.

Concerning this clonotype itself: It may be a read error: a sequence one base away is much more abundant. As DNA, the CDR3 is TGTGCCAGCAGACGGACCGGGCAGGATGGCTACACCTTC. Encoded protein: CASRRTGQDGYTF. J is TRBJ1-2 and V is TRBV27; D is ambiguous. The CDR3 extends over 13 amino acids. Per germline, CDR1 MNHEY and CDR2 SMNVEV (reference sequence). V shed 6 bases and J shed 6 bases, with 14 bases lying between them.

This clonotype was observed a handful of times. This chain links TRBV5-1 with TRBJ1-2; D is unclear. V gave up 5 bases and J gave up 8 bases, with 10 bases separating them. Germline V CDR1 and CDR2: SGHRS, YFSETQ. This CDR3 comprises 11 residues. This chain's CDR3 is CASRSGRGYTF. CDR3 DNA: TGCGCCAGCAGGTCGGGCCGAGGCTACACCTTC.

This clonotype was seen repeatedly, ten times or more. CDR3 sequence (DNA): TGCAGTGCTGGACAAGCGGGAGCCCTCTCCTACGAGCAGTACTTC. This encodes CSAGQAGALSYEQYF. The chain recombines TRBV20-1 with TRBJ2-7; 8 bases are a match to TRBD2. Germline assignment: CDR1 DFQATT and CDR2 SNEGSKA (reference sequence). This CDR3 comprises 15 residues. The J segment lost 0 bases and the V segment lost 5 bases, leaving 9 bases of the junction unmatched.